This T cell receptor beta chain was retrieved from a study of CD8 T cells in ankylosing spondylitis. General study findings and limits: The authors reported significant enrichment of disease-linked clones in matched ankylosing spondylitis synovial fluid. Blood of patients with ankylosing spondylitis appeared to be characterized by a TCR beta motif of several highly homologous variants.

From germline, CDR1 is ENHRY and CDR2 SYGVKD. This CDR3 spans 11 amino acids. The germline V and J ends were trimmed by 5 bases and 5 bases, with 6 bases remaining between them. TCRdb processed the 5' RACE reads anew with MiXCR; each CDR3 protein has one entry. This sample carries roughly 700,000 distinct CDR3 sequences, around a fifth of them seen once, and the ten largest clones take about 19%. Note on this clonotype: What it binds is not known. A much larger clone is a single base away; this may be a read error.

The chain links TRBV10-3 to TRBJ2-5; possible D gene TRBD2, 5 bases. The sequencing sample was made of blood, either unsorted or a sorted T cell fraction (not recorded which). This clonotype originated in a male donor with ankylosing spondylitis. CDR3 residues: CAISPGETQYF. The CDR3 DNA is TGTGCCATCAGTCCGGGGGAGACCCAGTACTTC.